This TCR beta chain was documented in a study of identical twins. A word on this clonotype: As yet, its antigen is unknown.

A template switching step contributed a universal primer site, while unique molecular identifiers were present in the cDNA. From the 5' RACE reads, TCRdb called clonotypes with MiXCR, one entry per CDR3 protein. The repertoire consists of more than 200,000 distinct CDR3 sequences, with over 11% occurring once and the leading ten covering around 8.9%. General observations from the study: Fewer insertions were carried by abundant cord blood beta clonotypes, but none was seen in memory repertoires. Alpha sequences that were out-of-frame and twin-shared showed an excess of low generation probability. Excess sharing between twins was weaker in beta out-of-frame sequences.

The origin of this receptor is a woman aged 18-30 years in good health. The sequenced sample consisted of memory (CD45RO+) T cells sorted from blood.

CDR3: CSVGYRGRYEKLFF. The CDR3 coding sequence is TGCAGCGTTGGATACAGGGGGCGGTATGAAAAACTGTTTTTT. The gene calls are TRBV29-1 and TRBJ1-4; TRBD1 aligns across 9 bases. V gave up 4 bases and J gave up 6 bases; unmatched junction bases: 6. Germline lookup yields CDR1 SQVTM and CDR2 ANQGSEA. The CDR3 has 14 amino acids.